This T cell receptor beta chain was recorded in a study of blood T cells in healthy people across ages (dated by TCRdb to between 2014 and 2017). Broadly, across the study: In model experiments, template switching captured about one uniquely barcoded TCR beta cDNA molecule for every two T cells. To track age-related changes in TCR beta repertoire diversity, the study relied on deep sequencing normalized with unique cDNA molecular identifiers. The donors were divided into four age groups: young (average approximately 17 years), middle-aged (approximately 39), aged (around 59) and long-lived (about 80). To avoid experimental bias, donors of different ages were spread randomly across the sequencing lanes. The study analyzed two additional independent replicas of 1 million unique cDNA reads from the same blood draw for two donors, one aged 18 to 30 and one aged 80 or older. General findings and caveats noted by the study authors: The CMV infection status of donors was not known, potentially confounding age-related changes in expanded clonotypes. Observed TCR beta diversity correlated strongly with the percentage of naive T cells measured by flow cytometry. Estimates of total diversity from one million sequenced T cells were regarded as lower bounds and underestimates. Compared with the aged group, more naive CD4+ T cells, fewer expanded clones and increased TCR diversity were shown by the long-lived group, suggesting age selection. Observed TCR beta diversity per million T cells fell roughly linearly with age, and a significant reduction was already apparent by age around 39. Bulk unsorted PBMC profiling prevented conclusive comparison of naive and antigen-experienced compartments.

The CDR3, cysteine through phenylalanine, is 9 amino acids long. Only CDR3 DNA remains: 27 bases, in frame from the first base. The germline V gene gives CDR1 as SQVTM and CDR2 as ANQGSEA. A note on this clonotype: Which antigen it targets is not known. Base qualities are not recorded, but no much larger clone differs from it by a single base.

The library was built by means of 5' RACE. The instrument given in TCRdb is Illumina HiSeq 2500. A second PCR of roughly 7 to 12 cycles was run with a J-beta primer mix and a sample-barcoded 5' primer. Each TCR beta cDNA molecule received a unique molecular identifier from a template-switch 5' adaptor carrying 12 random nucleotides. Each sample yielded at least 3 million CDR3-containing paired-end reads. The Mint cDNA synthesis kit, primed by a TRBC-specific oligonucleotide, was used to synthesize first-strand cDNA from all RNA. All cDNA was treated with uracil-DNA glycosylase and then went through a first 18-cycle PCR with the universal primers M1SS and BC2_uni_R. Per the authors' processing: Normalization of each sample was performed by random selection of 1 million high-quality reads, each carrying a distinct molecular identifier. Instead of being binned into consensus sequences, reads with shared molecular identifiers were discarded. MiTCR, run with a Q25 quality threshold and the strictest error-elimination algorithm, handled CDR3 identification, clonotype clustering and error correction. A nonparametric unseen species model using Euler transformation provided a lower-bound estimate of total TCR beta diversity. TCRdb trimmed public reads at Q25 via fastp, called clones via MiXCR and kept in-frame beta chains. Each entry merges the rows of one CDR3 protein and shows their most common DNA and genes. The V and J calls and clone size come from TCRdb's table, not from the authors' own analysis. The sample data list fewer than 750,000 distinct CDR3 sequences, and less than 60% of these were observed just once. The ten most abundant clones make up approximately 23% of the sample.

Donors were a few dozen systemically healthy Caucasian individuals from Russia aged 6 to 90 years. Ten milliliters of peripheral blood were drawn from each donor into EDTA-treated Vacutainer tubes. Ficoll-Paque density-gradient centrifugation was used to isolate PBMCs, with at least 6.5 million obtained per sample. Total RNA, at least 6 micrograms per sample, was extracted from PBMCs with Trizol reagent. The percentages of naive CD45RAhigh/CD27high T cells were determined by flow cytometry on a PBMC aliquot from every donor. Sample: blood. The chain uses TRBV29-1 and TRBJ2-5, with an unclear D gene assignment. The J call may be faulty, since TRBJ2-1 better matches the DNA end. The receptor comes from an elderly man in good health. The CDR3 is CSVEETQFF. The DNA sequence reads TGCAGCGTTGAGGAGACCCAGTTCTTC.